This is a list of T cell receptor beta chains from one sample in a study of T-cell reconstitution after alpha-beta-depleted transplantation in children. Each CDR3 protein gets one entry after TCRdb re-called the PCR reads with MiXCR. The data hold roughly 350,000 distinct CDR3 sequences, with around 10% observed a single time. Sequencing was performed on PBMCs from the stem cell graft donor, taken from the stem cell graft. The source of these receptors is a human donor who donated a stem cell graft to a child with acute lymphoblastic leukemia. Both conserved end residues are part of each CDR3. The D gene is left open where the match is weak. Part of the rows lack a size; the others show once, few, many or a class for expanded clones.

clone_size: .; d_call: TRBD1; v_call: TRBV12-3/TRBV12-4; j_call: TRBJ2-6; cdr3_aa: CASRSHGTGGDGANVLTF; cdr3_nt: TGTGCCAGCAGGTCCCATGGGACAGGGGGAGATGGGGCCAACGTCCTGACTTTC
clone_size: few; d_call: TRBD2; v_call: TRBV27; j_call: TRBJ2-1; cdr3_aa: CASSSSGLADYNEQFF; cdr3_nt: TGTGCCAGCAGTTCATCGGGCCTAGCGGATTACAATGAGCAGTTCTTC
clone_size: .; d_call: TRBD2; v_call: TRBV12-3/TRBV12-4; j_call: TRBJ2-1; cdr3_aa: CASSLVREGQQFF; cdr3_nt: TGTGCCAGCAGTTTAGTTCGGGAGGGCCAGCAGTTCTTC
clone_size: .; d_call: .; v_call: TRBV6-5; j_call: TRBJ1-1; cdr3_aa: CASRGAGFGTEAFF; cdr3_nt: TGTGCCAGCAGGGGCGCAGGGTTTGGCACTGAAGCTTTCTTT
clone_size: few; d_call: .; v_call: TRBV3-1; j_call: TRBJ2-7; cdr3_aa: CASSLRGRGSPRGEQYF; cdr3_nt: TGTGCCAGCAGCCTTCGAGGTAGGGGCAGCCCCAGGGGCGAGCAGTACTTC
clone_size: few; d_call: TRBD1; v_call: TRBV6-1; j_call: TRBJ1-4; cdr3_aa: CASSTGTGNEKLFF; cdr3_nt: TGTGCCAGCAGTACCGGGACAGGGAATGAAAAACTGTTTTTT
clone_size: .; d_call: .; v_call: TRBV4-3; j_call: TRBJ1-3; cdr3_aa: CASSQDEGRIFSGNTIYF; cdr3_nt: TGCGCCAGCAGCCAAGACGAAGGCCGGATCTTCTCTGGAAACACCATATATTTT
clone_size: .; d_call: TRBD1; v_call: TRBV7-9; j_call: TRBJ2-4; cdr3_aa: CASSLSSTGPKNIQYF; cdr3_nt: TGTGCCAGCAGCTTAAGCTCGACAGGGCCCAAAAACATTCAGTACTTC
clone_size: .; d_call: TRBD1; v_call: TRBV4-3; j_call: TRBJ2-7; cdr3_aa: CASSQAWNRGFYEQYF; cdr3_nt: TGCGCCAGCAGCCAAGCGTGGAACAGGGGATTCTACGAGCAGTACTTC
clone_size: .; d_call: .; v_call: TRBV6-1; j_call: TRBJ1-5; cdr3_aa: CASSRGAGQPQHF; cdr3_nt: TGTGCCAGCAGTAGGGGGGCAGGTCAGCCCCAGCATTTT
clone_size: many; d_call: TRBD2; v_call: TRBV18; j_call: TRBJ2-7; cdr3_aa: CASSPRTSGAYEQYF; cdr3_nt: TGTGCCAGCTCACCGCGGACTAGCGGAGCCTACGAGCAGTACTTC
clone_size: .; d_call: TRBD1; v_call: TRBV7-8; j_call: TRBJ2-7; cdr3_aa: CASSPSGGGYEQYF; cdr3_nt: TGTGCCAGCAGCCCCTCAGGGGGCGGCTACGAGCAGTACTTC
clone_size: many; d_call: .; v_call: TRBV12-3/TRBV12-4; j_call: TRBJ2-5; cdr3_aa: CASSFMQGETQYF; cdr3_nt: TGTGCCAGCAGTTTTATGCAGGGCGAGACCCAGTACTTC
clone_size: few; d_call: .; v_call: TRBV6-5; j_call: TRBJ2-3; cdr3_aa: CASSSTIPDTQYF; cdr3_nt: TGTGCCAGCAGTTCGACTATACCAGATACGCAGTATTTT
clone_size: .; d_call: TRBD2; v_call: TRBV24-1; j_call: TRBJ2-1; cdr3_aa: CATSEGLAGGFSYNEQFF; cdr3_nt: TGTGCCACCAGTGAAGGTCTAGCGGGAGGGTTCTCCTACAATGAGCAGTTCTTC